The rows below give T cell receptor beta chains drawn from one sample of a study of cytomegalovirus exposure and HLA in healthy donors. Only in-frame clones appear in the TCRdb table, and some are missing; sequencing was by immunoSEQ multiplex PCR. The profile shows approximately 90,000 clones, roughly 80% of them singletons. The sample comprised PBMCs. These receptors were obtained from a boy younger than 18 in good health and CMV-seronegative. The CDR3 runs from the conserved cysteine through the conserved F or W.

cdr3_length: 14
v_call: TRBV28
j_call: TRBJ1-2
cdr3_aa: CASSLRQANYGYTF

cdr3_length: 15
v_call: TRBV29-1
j_call: TRBJ2-1
cdr3_aa: CSVEEDGGRSNEQFF

cdr3_length: 15
v_call: TRBV6-5
j_call: TRBJ2-5
cdr3_aa: CASSRRSGVQETQYF

cdr3_length: 13
v_call: TRBV6-5
j_call: TRBJ2-3
cdr3_aa: CASEGGNTDTQYF

cdr3_length: 14
v_call: TRBV5-4
j_call: TRBJ2-7
cdr3_aa: CASSLGRGSYEQYF

cdr3_length: 13
v_call: TRBV14
j_call: TRBJ1-1
cdr3_aa: CASSGWDKTEAFF

cdr3_length: 13
v_call: TRBV7-8
j_call: TRBJ2-7
cdr3_aa: CASNFLGGYEQYF

cdr3_length: 15
v_call: TRBV4-3
j_call: TRBJ2-2
cdr3_aa: CASSQELAGAGELFF

cdr3_length: 14
v_call: TRBV5-1
j_call: TRBJ1-1
cdr3_aa: CASSLGASGTEAFF

cdr3_length: 15
v_call: TRBV28
j_call: TRBJ2-7
cdr3_aa: CASSKRTGGGYEQYF

cdr3_length: 14
v_call: TRBV6-5
j_call: TRBJ2-3
cdr3_aa: CASSRDRVTDTQYF

cdr3_length: 16
v_call: TRBV7-6
j_call: TRBJ2-5
cdr3_aa: CASSASRDRTDQTQYF

cdr3_length: 13
v_call: TRBV25-1
j_call: TRBJ2-7
cdr3_aa: CASSELSGVEQYF

cdr3_length: 14
v_call: TRBV29-1
j_call: TRBJ2-1
cdr3_aa: CSVPGSGTYNEQFF

cdr3_length: 13
v_call: TRBV6-5
j_call: TRBJ1-2
cdr3_aa: CASRRQKNYGYTF

cdr3_length: 17
v_call: TRBV7-9
j_call: TRBJ1-2
cdr3_aa: CASSLLENRGLKDGYTF

cdr3_length: 14
v_call: TRBV7-6
j_call: TRBJ2-7
cdr3_aa: CASSSRTSGGEQYF

cdr3_length: 16
v_call: TRBV11-2
j_call: TRBJ2-1
cdr3_aa: CASRGPGLASYNEQFF

cdr3_length: 13
v_call: TRBV30
j_call: TRBJ1-5
cdr3_aa: CAWSRQGVQPQHF

cdr3_length: 14
v_call: TRBV5-5
j_call: TRBJ1-1
cdr3_aa: CASRGTGATTEAFF

cdr3_length: 14
v_call: TRBV7-2
j_call: TRBJ1-6
cdr3_aa: CASSYRQGRTPLHF

cdr3_length: 15
v_call: TRBV7-2
j_call: TRBJ2-6
cdr3_aa: CASRETLSGANVLTF

cdr3_length: 19
v_call: TRBV15
j_call: TRBJ1-5
cdr3_aa: CATSNRTGYLISGNQPQHF

cdr3_length: 14
v_call: TRBV6-1
j_call: TRBJ2-7
cdr3_aa: CASGRAGTNYEQYF

cdr3_length: 16
v_call: TRBV7-9
j_call: TRBJ1-5
cdr3_aa: CASSLGGQGARQPQHF

cdr3_length: 14
v_call: TRBV11-2
j_call: TRBJ2-1
cdr3_aa: CASSRGGIDNEQFF

cdr3_length: 15
v_call: TRBV28
j_call: TRBJ2-7
cdr3_aa: CASSRGGTGGYEQYF

cdr3_length: 15
v_call: TRBV7-9
j_call: TRBJ1-4
cdr3_aa: CASSFDRKTNEKLFF

cdr3_length: 15
v_call: TRBV5-1
j_call: TRBJ2-7
cdr3_aa: CASSLGRGGRYEQYF

cdr3_length: 17
v_call: TRBV25-1
j_call: TRBJ2-3
cdr3_aa: CASSGRRPGVRSDTQYF

cdr3_length: 20
v_call: TRBV4-3
j_call: TRBJ2-3
cdr3_aa: CASSQLYPPVRGGSTDTQYF

cdr3_length: 14
v_call: TRBV15
j_call: TRBJ2-7
cdr3_aa: CATSRGRGEGEQYF

cdr3_length: 13
v_call: TRBV11-3
j_call: TRBJ2-1
cdr3_aa: CASSPYHQNEQFF